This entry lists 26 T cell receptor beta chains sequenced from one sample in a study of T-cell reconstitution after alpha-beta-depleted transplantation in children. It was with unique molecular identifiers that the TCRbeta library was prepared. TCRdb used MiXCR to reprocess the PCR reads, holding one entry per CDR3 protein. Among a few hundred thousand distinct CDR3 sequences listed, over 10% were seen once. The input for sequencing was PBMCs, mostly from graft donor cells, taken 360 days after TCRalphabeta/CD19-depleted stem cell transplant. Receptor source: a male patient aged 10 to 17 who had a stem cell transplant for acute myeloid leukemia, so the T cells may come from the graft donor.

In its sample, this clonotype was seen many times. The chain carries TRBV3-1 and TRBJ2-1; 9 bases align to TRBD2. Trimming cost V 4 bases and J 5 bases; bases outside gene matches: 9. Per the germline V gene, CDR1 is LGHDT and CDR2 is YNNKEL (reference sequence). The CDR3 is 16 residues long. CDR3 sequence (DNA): TGTGCCAGCAGCCGCGGGTTAGCGGGAGCGGACAATGAGCAGTTCTTC. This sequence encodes CASSRGLAGADNEQFF.

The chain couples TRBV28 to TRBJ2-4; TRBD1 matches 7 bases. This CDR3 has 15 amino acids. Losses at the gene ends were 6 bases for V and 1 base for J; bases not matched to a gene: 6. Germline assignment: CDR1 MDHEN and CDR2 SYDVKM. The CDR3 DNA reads TGTGCCAGCAGGGTACAGGGGCCGGCCAAAAACATTCAGTACTTC. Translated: CASRVQGPAKNIQYF.

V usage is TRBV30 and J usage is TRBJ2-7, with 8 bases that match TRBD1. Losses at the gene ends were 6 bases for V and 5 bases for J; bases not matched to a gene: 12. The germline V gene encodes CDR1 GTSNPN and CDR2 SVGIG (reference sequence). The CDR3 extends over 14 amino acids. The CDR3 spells CACHMDRVWDEQYF. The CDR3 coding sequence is TGTGCCTGTCATATGGACAGGGTTTGGGACGAGCAGTACTTC.

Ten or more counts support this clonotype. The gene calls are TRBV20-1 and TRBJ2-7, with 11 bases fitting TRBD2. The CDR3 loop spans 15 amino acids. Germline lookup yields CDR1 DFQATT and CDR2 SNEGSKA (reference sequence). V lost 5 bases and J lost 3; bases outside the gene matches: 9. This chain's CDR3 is CSAEELAGAIYEQYF. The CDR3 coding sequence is TGCAGTGCTGAAGAACTAGCGGGAGCAATCTACGAGCAGTACTTC.

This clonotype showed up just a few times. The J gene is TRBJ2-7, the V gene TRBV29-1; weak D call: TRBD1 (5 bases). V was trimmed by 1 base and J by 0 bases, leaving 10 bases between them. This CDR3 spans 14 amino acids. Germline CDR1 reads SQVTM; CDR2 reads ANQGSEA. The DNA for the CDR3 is TGCAGCGTTGAAGGGACACCAAACTCCTACGAGCAGTACTTC. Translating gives CSVEGTPNSYEQYF.

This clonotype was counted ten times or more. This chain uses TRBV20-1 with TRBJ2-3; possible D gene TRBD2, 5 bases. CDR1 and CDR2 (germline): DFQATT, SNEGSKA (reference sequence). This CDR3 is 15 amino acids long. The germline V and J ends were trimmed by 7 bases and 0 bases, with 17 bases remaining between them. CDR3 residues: CSGGPGGSSTDTQYF. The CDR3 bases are TGCAGTGGCGGACCGGGCGGGTCTAGCACAGATACGCAGTATTTT.

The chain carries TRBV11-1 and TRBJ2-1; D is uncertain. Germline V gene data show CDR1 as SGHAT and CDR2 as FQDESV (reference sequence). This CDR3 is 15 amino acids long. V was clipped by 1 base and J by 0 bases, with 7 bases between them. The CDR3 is CASSLDRPSYNEQFF. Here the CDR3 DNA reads TGTGCCAGCAGCTTAGACCGACCCTCCTACAATGAGCAGTTCTTC.

The CDR3 loop is CASSQDCQGARIPSSYNEQFF. The CDR3 coding sequence is TGCGCCAGCAGCCAAGATTGTCAGGGGGCTAGGATACCTAGCTCCTACAATGAGCAGTTCTTC. The V and J genes are TRBV4-1 and TRBJ2-1; 8 nucleotides match TRBD1. With V trimmed by 0 bases and J by 0 bases, 16 bases remained unmatched. Germline V lookup: CDR1 MGHRA, CDR2 YSYEKL. The CDR3 contains 21 residues.

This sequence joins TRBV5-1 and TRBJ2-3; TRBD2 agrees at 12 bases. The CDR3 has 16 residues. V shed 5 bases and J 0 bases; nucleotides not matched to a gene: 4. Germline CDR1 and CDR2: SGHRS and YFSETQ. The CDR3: CASRGLAGGSTDTQYF. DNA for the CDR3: TGCGCCAGCAGGGGTCTAGCGGGGGGGAGCACAGATACGCAGTATTTT.

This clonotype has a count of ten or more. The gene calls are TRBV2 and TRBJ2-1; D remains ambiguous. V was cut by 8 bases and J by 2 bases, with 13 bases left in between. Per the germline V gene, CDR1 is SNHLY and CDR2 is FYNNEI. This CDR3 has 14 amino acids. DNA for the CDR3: TGTGCCAGCTCGGCGCCAGGCCCCTACAATGAGCAGTTCTTC. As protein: CASSAPGPYNEQFF. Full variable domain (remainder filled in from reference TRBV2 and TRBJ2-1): EPEVTQTPSHQVTQMGQEVILRCVPISNHLYFYWYRQILGQKVEFLVSFYNNEISEKSEIFDDQFSVERPDGSNFTLKIRSTKLEDSAMYFCASSAPGPYNEQFFGPGTRLTVL.

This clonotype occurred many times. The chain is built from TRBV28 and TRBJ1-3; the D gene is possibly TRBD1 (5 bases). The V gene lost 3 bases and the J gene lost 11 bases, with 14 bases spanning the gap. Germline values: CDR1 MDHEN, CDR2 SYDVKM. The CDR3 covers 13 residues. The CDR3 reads CASSLGGGRPIYF. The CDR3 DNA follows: TGTGCCAGCAGTTTGGGTGGGGGAAGGCCCATATATTTT.

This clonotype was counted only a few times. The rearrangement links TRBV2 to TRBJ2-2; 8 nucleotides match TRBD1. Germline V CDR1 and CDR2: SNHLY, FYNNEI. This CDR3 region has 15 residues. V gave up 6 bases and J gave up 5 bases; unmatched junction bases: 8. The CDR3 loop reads CASRTGTGTTGELFF. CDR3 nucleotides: TGTGCCAGCAGGACCGGGACAGGAACAACCGGGGAGCTGTTTTTT.

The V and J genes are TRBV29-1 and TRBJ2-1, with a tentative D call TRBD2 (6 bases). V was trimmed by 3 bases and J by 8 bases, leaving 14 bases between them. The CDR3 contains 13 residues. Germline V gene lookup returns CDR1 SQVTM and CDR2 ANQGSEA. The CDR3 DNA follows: TGCAGCGTTGACGGGGGAGAAGTTCATGAGCAGTTCTTC. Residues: CSVDGGEVHEQFF.

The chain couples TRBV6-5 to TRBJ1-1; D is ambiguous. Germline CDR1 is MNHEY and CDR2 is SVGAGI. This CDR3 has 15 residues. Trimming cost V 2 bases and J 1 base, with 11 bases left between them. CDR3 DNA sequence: TGTGCCAGCAGTTACGGATTGTTGCGGAACACTGAAGCTTTCTTT. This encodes CASSYGLLRNTEAFF.

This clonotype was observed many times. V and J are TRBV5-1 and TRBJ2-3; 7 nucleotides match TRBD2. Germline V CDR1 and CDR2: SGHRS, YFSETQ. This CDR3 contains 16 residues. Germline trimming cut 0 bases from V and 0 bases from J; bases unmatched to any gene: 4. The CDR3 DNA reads TGCGCCAGCAGCTTGGTGGGTAGCGGGAGCACAGATACGCAGTATTTT. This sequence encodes CASSLVGSGSTDTQYF.

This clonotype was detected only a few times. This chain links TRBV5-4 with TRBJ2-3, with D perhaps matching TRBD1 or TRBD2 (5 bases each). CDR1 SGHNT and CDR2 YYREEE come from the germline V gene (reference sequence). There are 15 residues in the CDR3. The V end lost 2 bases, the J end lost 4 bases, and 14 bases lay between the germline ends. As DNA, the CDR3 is TGTGCCAGCAGCTTACGGGGCCGGGGTGCAGATACGCAGTATTTT. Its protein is CASSLRGRGADTQYF.

As DNA, the CDR3 is TGCGCCAGCAGCCAGGGGCTTATTGGGGTCGAGCAGTACTTC. Protein: CASSQGLIGVEQYF. The V and J genes are TRBV4-3 and TRBJ2-7, with D tentatively TRBD1 (5 bases). Trimming shortened V by 3 bases and J by 6 bases, and 15 bases separated the two germline ends. This CDR3 contains 14 residues. The germline CDR1 and CDR2 sequences are LGHNA and YSLEER.

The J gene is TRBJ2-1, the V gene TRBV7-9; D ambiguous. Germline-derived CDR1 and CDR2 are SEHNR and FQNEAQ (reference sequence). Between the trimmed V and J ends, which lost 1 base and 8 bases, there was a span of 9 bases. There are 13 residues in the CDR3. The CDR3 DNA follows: TGTGCCAGCAGCTTAGGGTATACTCATGAGCAGTTCTTC. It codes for CASSLGYTHEQFF.

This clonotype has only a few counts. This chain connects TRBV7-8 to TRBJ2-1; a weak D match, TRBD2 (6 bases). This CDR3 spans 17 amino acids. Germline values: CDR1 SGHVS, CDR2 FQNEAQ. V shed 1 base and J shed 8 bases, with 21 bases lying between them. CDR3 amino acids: CASSLGLGRGFKDEQFF. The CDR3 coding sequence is TGTGCCAGCAGCTTAGGCTTGGGACGGGGGTTTAAAGATGAGCAGTTCTTC. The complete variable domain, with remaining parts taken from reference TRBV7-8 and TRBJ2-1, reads GAGVSQSPRYKVAKRGQDVALRCDPISGHVSLFWYQQALGQGPEFLTYFQNEAQLDKSGLPSDRFFAERPEGSVSTLKIQRTQQEDSAVYLCASSLGLGRGFKDEQFFGPGTRLTVL.

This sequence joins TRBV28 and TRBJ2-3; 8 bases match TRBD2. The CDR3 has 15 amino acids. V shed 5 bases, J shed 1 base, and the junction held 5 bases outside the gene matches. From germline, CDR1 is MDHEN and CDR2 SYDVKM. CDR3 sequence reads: CASSNPGLGTDTQYF. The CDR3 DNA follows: TGTGCCAGCAGTAACCCGGGACTAGGCACAGATACGCAGTATTTT.

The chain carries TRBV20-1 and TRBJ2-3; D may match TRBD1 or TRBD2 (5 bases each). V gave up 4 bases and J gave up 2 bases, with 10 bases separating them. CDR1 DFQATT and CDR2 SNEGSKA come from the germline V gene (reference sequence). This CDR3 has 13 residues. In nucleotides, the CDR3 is TGCAGTGCTAACGGGGCTAACACAGATACGCAGTATTTT. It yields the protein CSANGANTDTQYF.

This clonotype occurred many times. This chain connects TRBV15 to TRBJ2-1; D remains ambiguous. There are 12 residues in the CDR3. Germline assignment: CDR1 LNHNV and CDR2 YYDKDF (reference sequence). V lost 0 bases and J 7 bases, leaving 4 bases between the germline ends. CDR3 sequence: CATSRDLNEQFF. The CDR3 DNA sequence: TGTGCCACCAGCAGAGATCTGAATGAGCAGTTCTTC.

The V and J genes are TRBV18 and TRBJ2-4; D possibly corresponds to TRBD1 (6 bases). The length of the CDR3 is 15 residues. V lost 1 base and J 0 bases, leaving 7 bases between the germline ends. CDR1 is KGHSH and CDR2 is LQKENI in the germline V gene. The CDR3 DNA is TGTGCCAGCTCACCACTGACAGGAGCCAAAAACATTCAGTACTTC. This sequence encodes CASSPLTGAKNIQYF. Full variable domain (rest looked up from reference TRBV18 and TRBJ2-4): NAGVMQNPRHLVRRRGQEARLRCSPMKGHSHVYWYRQLPEEGLKFMVYLQKENIIDESGMPKERFSAEFPKEGPSILRIQQVVRGDSAAYFCASSPLTGAKNIQYFGAGTRLSVL.

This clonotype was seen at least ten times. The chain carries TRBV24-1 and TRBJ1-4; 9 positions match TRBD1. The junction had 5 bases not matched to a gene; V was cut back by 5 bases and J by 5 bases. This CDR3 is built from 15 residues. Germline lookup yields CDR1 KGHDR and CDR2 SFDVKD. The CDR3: CATSADDRGNEKLFF. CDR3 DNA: TGTGCCACCAGTGCGGATGACAGGGGGAATGAAAAACTGTTTTTT.

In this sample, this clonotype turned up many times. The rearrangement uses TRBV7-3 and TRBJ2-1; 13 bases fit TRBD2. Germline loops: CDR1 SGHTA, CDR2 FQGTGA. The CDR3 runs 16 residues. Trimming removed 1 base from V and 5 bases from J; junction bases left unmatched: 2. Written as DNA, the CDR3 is TGTGCCAGCAGCTTAAGACTAGCGGGAGGCAACAATGAGCAGTTCTTC. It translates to CASSLRLAGGNNEQFF.

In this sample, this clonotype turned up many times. CDR3 protein: CASSLFARATTTDTQYF. The CDR3 DNA sequence: TGTGCCAGCAGCTTATTTGCCCGGGCAACTACCACAGATACGCAGTATTTT. J is TRBJ2-3 and V is TRBV7-2, with unresolved D. V lost 2 bases and J lost 2, with 17 bases in between. The CDR3 has 17 amino acids. Per germline, CDR1 SGHTA and CDR2 FQGNSA.